This T cell receptor beta chain was retrieved from a study of blood T cell repertoires in COVID-19. Turning to the study itself: COVID-19 samples from acute and convalescent phases originated in the United States, Italy and Spain. From T cells, B-cell-depleted T cells, or PBMCs came the material, which was cDNA or gDNA.

Germline CDR1 and CDR2: SGHNT and YYREEE (reference sequence). V gave up 4 bases and J gave up 6 bases, with 14 bases separating them. This CDR3 spans 15 amino acids. In the original analysis: Reference gene primer amplification gave nucleated cell count estimates. The data were produced by immunoSEQ multiplex PCR, yet TCRdb's version contains in-frame clones alone and is incomplete. From that table come the V and J calls and clone size; the DNA was used to work out D and trimming. The sample includes roughly 330,000 clones, around 80% of them seen just once. This receptor was obtained from a woman between 45 and 65 years old with acute or convalescent COVID-19. The chain joins TRBV5-4 to TRBJ1-6; D gene ambiguous. Material: peripheral blood. Here the CDR3 DNA reads TGTGCCAGCAGCCCGGACCGTGGGAGTAATTCACCCCTCCACTTT. Protein sequence: CASSPDRGSNSPLHF.